This note documents a single T cell receptor (beta chain) sequence. Its antigen is not identified. This entry is derived from a study of regulatory T cells in long-lasting Graves disease. Time point indicated: persistent/refractory GD, antithyroid drugs over 5 years with positive TRAb. PBMC-extracted RNA yielded the TCR library. Patients were enrolled at an endocrinology department in Xi'an, China. Construction of the TCR beta libraries employed iRepertoire HTBI primers in conjunction with Arm-PCR of CDR3 regions. TCRdb analysed the multiplex PCR reads with MiXCR anew, one entry per CDR3 protein. The data show around 510,000 distinct CDR3 sequences, 20% seen once. CDR1 is MNHNS, CDR2 SASEGT, per germline. The CDR3 runs 15 residues. Trimming removed 7 bases from V and 1 base from J, with 17 bases in between. General study findings and limits: TRBV28, TRBJ1-2 and TRBJ2-5 emerged as the favored segments in persistent disease. Between persistent patients, about 2,700 public clonotypes were shared, exceeding the roughly 940 shared between new patients.

The source material was peripheral blood mononuclear cells (PBMCs), sampled when the disease was refractory, from a patient treated with antithyroid drugs. The clonotype originates from a female donor with Graves disease. The chain employs TRBV6-1 and TRBJ2-7, with D maybe TRBD2 (6 bases). CDR3 coding DNA: TGTGCCAGCATCCCGGGACTCCCTTCTTCCTACGAGCAGTACTTC. The encoded protein is CASIPGLPSSYEQYF.